Below, 18 T cell receptor beta chains from the same sample are listed, as sequenced in a study of T-cell memory formation after mild COVID-19. MiXCR, applied by TCRdb to the 5' RACE reads, yields one record per CDR3 protein. The repertoire holds about 90,000 distinct CDR3 sequences, with over 13% as singletons. What was sequenced was PBMCs or a T cell subset sorted from them (not recorded which). Receptors originate from a man between 18 and 35 years old who had mild COVID-19 (a few samples of this study predate the infection). Cell type and time point are not known.

This clonotype was seen a few times. The rearrangement uses TRBV12-3 or TRBV12-4 and TRBJ2-1, with 9 nucleotides matching TRBD2. The CDR3 runs to 14 residues. V lost 6 bases, J lost 4 bases, and 4 bases stayed unmatched. CDR3 protein: CASSIAGVYNEQFF. The DNA for the CDR3 is TGTGCCAGCAGCATAGCGGGGGTATACAATGAGCAGTTCTTC.

This clonotype was seen more than once but under ten times. The chain is built from TRBV4-2 and TRBJ1-1; tentative D call: TRBD1 (6 bases). CDR3 size: 15 residues. V lost 0 bases, J lost 3 bases, and 11 bases lay in between. Germline lookup yields CDR1 LGHNA and CDR2 YNFKEQ. The CDR3, as DNA: TGTGCCAGCAGCCAAGAACAGGGCTCATACACTGAAGCTTTCTTT. Amino acid sequence: CASSQEQGSYTEAFF.

The chain recombines TRBV4-1 with TRBJ2-3; unclear D gene. This CDR3 is built from 21 residues. Germline-derived CDR1 and CDR2 are MGHRA and YSYEKL. V shed 0 bases and J shed 0 bases, with 25 bases lying between them. DNA for the CDR3: TGCGCCAGCAGCCAAGATCAACGTTGGGCAGAACTTACTTCTAGCACAGATACGCAGTATTTT. Protein sequence: CASSQDQRWAELTSSTDTQYF.

The V call is TRBV4-1, the J call TRBJ1-5; 7 nucleotides line up with TRBD1. Germline-derived CDR1 and CDR2 are MGHRA and YSYEKL. The V and J ends lost 1 base and 4 bases, in that order; junction bases with no gene match: 7. There are 16 residues in the CDR3. CDR3 DNA: TGCGCCAGCAGCCAAGGACAGGGCGAGAGGAATCAGCCCCAGCATTTT. Translating gives CASSQGQGERNQPQHF.

This clonotype was seen more than once but under ten times. The rearrangement uses TRBV12-3 or TRBV12-4 and TRBJ2-5; 8 bases match TRBD2. Germline trimming cut 5 bases from V and 4 bases from J; bases unmatched to any gene: 6. The CDR3 is made up of 14 amino acids. CDR3 sequence reads: CASSPGTRRETQYF. For the CDR3, the DNA is TGTGCCAGCAGTCCTGGGACTAGAAGAGAGACCCAGTACTTC.

In its sample, this clonotype was seen a few times. The V gene is TRBV7-9, the J gene TRBJ1-3; TRBD1 aligns across 12 bases. The CDR3 has 20 residues. The V and J ends lost 3 bases and 0 bases, in that order; junction bases with no gene match: 12. The V gene's germline CDR1 is SEHNR and CDR2 FQNEAQ (reference sequence). CDR3 coding DNA: TGTGCCAGCAGCTTTAGGTCTTCGGGACAGGGGGCAAACTCTGGAAACACCATATATTTT. Translation gives CASSFRSSGQGANSGNTIYF.

This clonotype was detected only a few times. This chain links TRBV6-5 with TRBJ2-3, with 8 bases lining up with TRBD2. Germline V CDR1 and CDR2: MNHEY, SVGAGI. This CDR3 spans 13 amino acids. V trimming: 2 bases; J trimming: 9 bases; junction bases outside the gene matches: 4. The CDR3 loop reads CASSYRGGDTQYF. Here the CDR3 DNA reads TGTGCCAGCAGTTACCGGGGGGGGGACACGCAGTATTTT.

CDR3 sequence reads: CSVEAGVVGYGYTF. CDR3 sequence (DNA): TGCAGCGTTGAGGCAGGGGTGGTAGGGTATGGCTACACCTTC. This chain connects TRBV29-1 to TRBJ1-2; a weak D match, TRBD1 (6 bases). CDR3 length: 14 amino acids. Germline CDR1 SQVTM, CDR2 ANQGSEA. Trimming pared 3 bases from V and 5 bases from J, leaving 16 bases between.

This clonotype was observed a few times. CDR3 nucleotides: TGCAGCACTTTAGGGGACACTAACTATGGCTACACCTTC. It codes for CSTLGDTNYGYTF. The chain combines TRBV29-1 with TRBJ1-2; possibly TRBD1 for D (6 bases). The CDR3 is 13 amino acids. With 8 bases removed from V and 0 bases from J, the gap between germline ends came to 13 bases. Germline CDR1 reads SQVTM; CDR2 reads ANQGSEA.

The chain uses TRBV6-2 or TRBV6-3 and TRBJ1-2; 11 bases are shared with TRBD1. The CDR3 is made up of 15 amino acids. Trimming cost V 9 bases and J 6 bases; bases outside gene matches: 12. CDR1 and CDR2 (germline): MNHEY, SVGEGT. CDR3 in DNA: TGTGCCAGTACGTGGCTGGACAGGGGGCGAGATGGCTACACCTTC. This translates into CASTWLDRGRDGYTF.

The J gene is TRBJ2-2, the V gene TRBV6-5; weak D call: TRBD2 (6 bases). CDR3 length equals 15 residues. Germline V gene sequence: CDR1 MNHEY, CDR2 SVGAGI. Trimming took 4 bases from V and 4 from J, leaving 13 bases between them. In DNA, the CDR3 is TGTGCCAGCAGTTCGACTAGAGGGGTCACCGGGGAGCTGTTTTTT. Amino acids: CASSSTRGVTGELFF.

The V call is TRBV7-2, the J call TRBJ1-2; D ambiguous. The CDR3 is 12 amino acids. Germline V gene lookup returns CDR1 SGHTA and CDR2 FQGNSA. The germline V and J ends were trimmed by 1 base and 4 bases, with 4 bases remaining between them. The CDR3 is CASSLVSYGYTF. In nucleotides, the CDR3 is TGTGCCAGCAGCTTAGTGTCCTATGGCTACACCTTC.

The V call is TRBV6-2 or TRBV6-3, the J call TRBJ2-2, with D hard to call. This CDR3 comprises 14 residues. Germline V gives CDR1 MNHEY, CDR2 SVGEGT. V was pared by 2 bases and J by 1 base, with 5 bases between. CDR3 loop: CASSYNQNTGELFF. The CDR3 DNA sequence: TGTGCCAGCAGTTACAACCAGAACACCGGGGAGCTGTTTTTT.

The chain links TRBV19 to TRBJ2-1; perhaps TRBD2 as D (6 bases). The CDR3 contains 14 residues. The V end lost 3 bases, the J end lost 4 bases, and 10 bases lay between the germline ends. Germline lookup yields CDR1 LNHDA and CDR2 SQIVND (reference sequence). For the CDR3, the DNA is TGTGCCAGTAGTATGGTCGGGGGTTACAATGAGCAGTTCTTC. Its protein is CASSMVGGYNEQFF. The variable domain in full, completed from reference TRBV19 and TRBJ2-1, reads DGGITQSPKYLFRKEGQNVTLSCEQNLNHDAMYWYRQDPGQGLRLIYYSQIVNDFQKGDIAEGYSVSREKKESFPLTVTSAQKNPTAFYLCASSMVGGYNEQFFGPGTRLTVL.

The chain employs TRBV7-8 and TRBJ1-5; D remains unclear. In germline, CDR1 is SGHVS, CDR2 FQNEAQ. CDR3 length equals 16 residues. The V end lost 5 bases, the J end lost 0 bases, and 14 bases lay between the germline ends. The chain's CDR3 is CASSVLKSYSNQPQHF. Here the CDR3 DNA reads TGTGCCAGCAGCGTACTAAAGAGTTATAGCAATCAGCCCCAGCATTTT. The full variable domain, with the rest looked up from reference TRBV7-8 and TRBJ1-5, is GAGVSQSPRYKVAKRGQDVALRCDPISGHVSLFWYQQALGQGPEFLTYFQNEAQLDKSGLPSDRFFAERPEGSVSTLKIQRTQQEDSAVYLCASSVLKSYSNQPQHFGDGTRLSIL.

This clonotype has only a few counts. V is TRBV7-9 and J is TRBJ1-4, with D maybe TRBD1 (5 bases). Germline CDR1 and CDR2: SEHNR and FQNEAQ (reference sequence). The V end lost 1 base, the J end lost 8 bases, and 17 bases lay between the germline ends. This CDR3 has 16 amino acids. The CDR3 sequence is CASSLGQGGFREKLFF. In DNA, the CDR3 is TGTGCCAGCAGCTTAGGGCAGGGCGGATTTAGGGAAAAACTGTTTTTT.

This clonotype was detected many times. The chain joins TRBV7-2 to TRBJ2-1; D ambiguous. The CDR3 is 15 amino acids. V was shortened by 5 bases and J by 2 bases, with 13 bases between the two germline ends. Germline loops: CDR1 SGHTA, CDR2 FQGNSA. The DNA of the CDR3 is TGTGCCAGCAGCCCCTCGGGCCGGGCCTACAATGAGCAGTTCTTC. This codes for CASSPSGRAYNEQFF.

This clonotype was counted a few times. The rearrangement uses TRBV20-1 and TRBJ2-7, with a tentative D call TRBD1 (5 bases). V was clipped by 5 bases and J by 7 bases, with 15 bases between them. Germline V gives CDR1 DFQATT, CDR2 SNEGSKA (reference sequence). The CDR3 loop spans 12 amino acids. The CDR3 spells CSARPSRVEQYF. CDR3 nucleotides: TGCAGTGCTCGCCCTTCCAGGGTTGAGCAGTACTTC.